Shown below are 3 T cell receptor beta chains from a single sample sequenced in a study of T-cell memory formation after mild COVID-19. A single record per CDR3 protein comes from TCRdb applying MiXCR to the 5' RACE reads. This sample has about 610,000 distinct CDR3 sequences, with 15% to 20% found just once. The sample was PBMCs or a T cell subset sorted from them (not recorded which). All receptors come from an adult woman who had mild COVID-19 (a few samples of this study predate the infection). Cell type and time point are not known.

The rearrangement links TRBV20-1 to TRBJ1-2, with D perhaps matching TRBD1 (6 bases). Germline CDR1 is DFQATT and CDR2 is SNEGSKA (reference sequence). Trimming cost V 6 bases and J 6 bases, with 11 bases left between them. The CDR3 runs to 11 residues. DNA of the CDR3: TGCAGTGCCCACAGGGAGCATGGCTACACCTTC. This sequence encodes CSAHREHGYTF.

As concerns this clonotype: A single base separates this from a much larger clone, so it may be a read error. J is TRBJ2-1 and V is TRBV7-2; no definite D call. Germline lookup yields CDR1 SGHTA and CDR2 FQGNSA. V lost 5 bases and J lost 1, with 12 bases in between. This CDR3 is built from 15 residues. CDR3 amino acids: CASSPEWGSYNEQFF. The CDR3 DNA follows: TGTGCCAGCAGCCCAGAGTGGGGATCCTACAATGAGCAGTTCTTC.

The chain links TRBV7-2 to TRBJ2-3; D not certain. The V and J ends lost 6 bases and 6 bases respectively, with 10 bases between them. The CDR3 has 12 amino acids. Looked up from germline, CDR1 is SGHTA and CDR2 is FQGNSA. The CDR3 nucleotides read TGTGCCAGCAGTTACCGGTGGGATACGCAGTATTTT. This gives the protein CASSYRWDTQYF.